This T cell receptor beta chain was identified during a study of brain T cells in children with intractable seizures (dated by TCRdb to 2020 to 2022). Some background on the complete study: Resected brain tissue from 45 to 60 pediatric epilepsy surgery cases was first screened for immune gene transcripts using a NanoString immunology panel. Among the approximately twelve selected surgery cases, pre-surgery blood was additionally sequenced for eight, leaving four cases with brain tissue only.

Measured from the cysteine to the phenylalanine, the CDR3 is 20 residues long. Kept here is only the CDR3 DNA, which spans 60 bases and is read in frame from base 1. CDR1 and CDR2 are drawn from the germline V gene: SGHDN, FVKESK. V is pared back by 1 base and J by 4 bases, with 28 bases lying between the germline termini. To note about this clone: What this receptor recognizes is not known. The record has no base qualities; no much larger clone is one base away.

This specimen's time point label, interpreted: blood from clinic visit 5 months post-surgery; TSC patient then seizure free. Surgery cases with the highest brain T cell transcript signatures were selected for TCR beta chain sequencing of brain tissue and, where available, blood. Prior to surgery, the patients had been treated with at least one anti-epileptic drug. The TCR-sequenced patients were children whose drug-resistant epilepsy was caused by tuberous sclerosis complex, focal cortical dysplasia, Rasmussen encephalitis or hemimegalencephaly. The Monarch genomic DNA purification kit was used to extract bulk genomic DNA from unsorted brain tissue and whole blood. Summary of the overall study and its limitations: Because sequencing depth differed between pre- and post-surgery blood, the absence of clones from the pre-surgery sample may reflect undersampling. Viral specificity was inferred only from CDR3 sequence similarity, and patients' HCMV serostatus was unknown.

TCR beta chain sequences were generated from genomic DNA using the immunoSEQ assay. The published analysis was carried out like this. Any CDR3 sequence that did not begin with the conserved framework cysteine at position 104 was removed by hand. To get clonality, the normalized Shannon's Diversity Index was subtracted from one, giving values from 0 (maximal diversity) to 1 (oligoclonal). Differences in the frequency of the same CDR3 between samples, such as brain versus blood, were assessed with chi-squared comparison-of-proportions tests. Public clonotypes were identified through searches of immuneACCESS, and similarity to known antiviral clonotypes was evaluated with the VDJdb browser. TCRdb provides this immuneACCESS table in a form limited to in-frame rearrangements. Some clones are lacking; in checked studies, under half of them reflect an unresolved V gene, and why the rest are absent is not known. Clone size and the V and J calls come from that table; the DNA yielded D and trimming. The sample includes about 340,000 clones, with over 85% observed a single time. Clones ranked in the top ten supply 4.5% to 7% of the sample.

The chain was built from TRBV14 and TRBJ2-5; TRBD1 is a possible D gene, resting on 6 matching bases. This clonotype was obtained from a boy younger than two with tuberous sclerosis and intractable seizures. The source material was peripheral blood, sampled less than 6 months after surgery. The CDR3 here reads CASSQALYLDRLSRLETQYF. The DNA reads as follows: TGTGCCAGCAGCCAAGCCCTCTATCTAGACAGGCTGTCGCGATTAGAGACCCAGTACTTC.